This record covers a single TCR beta chain. Its specificity is not known. Data came from immunoSEQ multiplex PCR; TCRdb stores just in-frame clones and leaves some out. The data contain 98,000 or so clones, about 86% of them singletons. The entry originates in a study of T cell responses to AZD1222 COVID-19 vaccine. General study findings and limits: A mostly white British donor set with more females was recruited, and clonal diversity was possibly underestimated. None of the repertoires were sampled until the peak T cell response had passed. Spike-specific TCR depth and breadth grew after two AZD1222 doses.

Germline loops: CDR1 SGHRS, CDR2 YFSETQ. Trimming took 3 bases from V and 3 from J; bases not matched to a gene: 22. The CDR3 sequence is 20 residues long. This TCR derives from an adult in good health. The sequenced sample was peripheral blood, obtained on day 0 of AZD1222 vaccination. The rearrangement links TRBV5-1 to TRBJ1-1, with TRBD1 matching 8 bases. CDR3 DNA: TGCGCCAGCAGCTCCCCCCGCCCGGGACAGGTGAGGGTCCCGTACACTGAAGCTTTCTTT. Protein sequence: CASSSPRPGQVRVPYTEAFF.